The 6 T cell receptor beta chains below come from one sample, sequenced in a study of CD8 T cells in Susac syndrome. The RNA input was about 0.5 to 1 ug, and it was reverse transcribed with random hexamers. TCRdb reprocessed the immunoSEQ multiplex PCR reads via MiXCR and lists one record per CDR3 protein. Among tens of thousands of distinct CDR3 sequences, roughly nine tenths were seen once, and the ten largest hold 0.5% to 0.6%. The source material was CD8+ T cells from PBMCs. These receptors were collected from a human donor with multiple sclerosis.

The gene calls are TRBV27 and TRBJ2-6, with TRBD2 as a possible D gene (6 bases). The germline V gene encodes CDR1 MNHEY and CDR2 SMNVEV (reference sequence). V lost 1 base, J lost 2 bases, and 6 bases lay in between. The CDR3 has 15 residues. CDR3 in amino acids: CASSLWGAGANVLTF. Written as DNA, the CDR3 is TGTGCCAGCAGTTTATGGGGGGCTGGGGCCAACGTCCTGACTTTC.

This chain uses TRBV5-6 with TRBJ2-3; TRBD2 agrees at 15 bases. Germline CDR1 and CDR2: SGHDT and YYEEEE. This CDR3 contains 15 residues. V trimming: 5 bases; J trimming: 8 bases; junction bases outside the gene matches: 6. CDR3 region: CASSGLAGGPGTQYF. CDR3 DNA: TGTGCCAGCAGTGGACTAGCGGGGGGGCCGGGTACGCAGTATTTT.

The chain is built from TRBV6-5 and TRBJ1-2; D perhaps matches TRBD1 (6 bases). The CDR3 has 13 residues. Germline CDR1 reads MNHEY; CDR2 reads SVGAGI. Trimming took 6 bases from V and 6 from J, leaving 14 bases between them. CDR3 protein: CASSNNRVDGYTF. The DNA of the CDR3 is TGTGCCAGCAGCAACAACAGGGTAGATGGCTACACCTTC.

The rearrangement links TRBV23-1 to TRBJ2-7, with TRBD1 identical over 10 bases. TRBV23-1 is noted as an ORF with a role that remains uncertain. The CDR3 extends over 16 amino acids. The V gene end was trimmed by 5 bases and the J gene end by 5 bases; junction bases not matched to a gene: 12. The DNA for the CDR3 is TGCGCCAGCAGTGTACGCGGGGACAGGGGAGTCCACGAGCAGTACTTC. It is translated as CASSVRGDRGVHEQYF.

The V and J genes are TRBV11-2 and TRBJ2-1; no clear D. The CDR3 loop spans 13 amino acids. Trimming removed 1 base at V and 7 bases at J, with 8 bases between. Germline CDR1 reads SGHAT; CDR2 reads FQNNGV. CDR3: CASSLVGKNEQFF. CDR3 bases: TGTGCCAGCAGCTTAGTTGGCAAGAATGAGCAGTTCTTC.

J is TRBJ2-1 and V is TRBV4-1; perhaps TRBD2 as D (5 bases). Germline values: CDR1 MGHRA, CDR2 YSYEKL. CDR3 length equals 15 residues. V lost 4 bases and J lost 3, with 13 bases in between. The CDR3: CASSPVAGDYNEQFF. CDR3 bases: TGCGCCAGCAGCCCGGTGGCGGGCGACTACAATGAGCAGTTCTTC.